The subject of this entry is one T cell receptor (beta chain). The antigen is undetermined. This specimen belongs to a study of cytomegalovirus exposure and HLA in healthy donors. Notes on the study in general: Later analysis placed DRB1 highest and HLA-C lowest in TCR association rates, which differed by HLA locus.

The CDR3 sequence is 16 residues long. Germline CDR1 WNHNN, CDR2 SYGVQD (reference sequence). The J segment lost 6 bases and the V segment lost 2 bases, leaving 9 bases of the junction unmatched. In the PCR, 60 Vbeta and 13 Jbeta primers were used. Repertoires were generated with immunoSEQ multiplex PCR, while TCRdb's copy carries only in-frame clones and drops some. The sample yields about 160,000 clones, more than 60% seen once. The chain carries TRBV10-1 and TRBJ2-1; 8 bases are a match to TRBD2. The TCR sequence derives from a man aged 35-49 years in good health and CMV-seropositive. The sequenced sample was PBMCs. The CDR3 here is CASSEAPGTSFNEQFF. In DNA, the CDR3 is TGCGCCAGCAGTGAGGCCCCCGGGACTAGTTTCAATGAGCAGTTCTTC.